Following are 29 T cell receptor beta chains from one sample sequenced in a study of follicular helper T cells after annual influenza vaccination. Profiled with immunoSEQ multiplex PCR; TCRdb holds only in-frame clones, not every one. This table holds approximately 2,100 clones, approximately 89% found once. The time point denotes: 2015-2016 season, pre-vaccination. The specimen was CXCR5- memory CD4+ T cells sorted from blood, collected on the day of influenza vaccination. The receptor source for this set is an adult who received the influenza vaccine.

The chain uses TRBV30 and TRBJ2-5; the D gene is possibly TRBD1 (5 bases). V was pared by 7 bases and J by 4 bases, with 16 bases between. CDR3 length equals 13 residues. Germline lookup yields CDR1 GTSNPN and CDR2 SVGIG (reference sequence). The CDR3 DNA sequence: TGTGCCTCCTCGGCAGGGTCGGGAGAGACCCAGTACTTC. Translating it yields CASSAGSGETQYF.

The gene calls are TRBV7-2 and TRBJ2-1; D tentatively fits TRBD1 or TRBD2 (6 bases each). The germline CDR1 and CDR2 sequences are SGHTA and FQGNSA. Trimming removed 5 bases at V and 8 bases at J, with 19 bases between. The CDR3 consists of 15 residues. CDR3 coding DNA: TGTGCCAGCAGCCCAGGGGCGCACAGGAGGGATGAGCAGTTCTTC. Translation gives CASSPGAHRRDEQFF.

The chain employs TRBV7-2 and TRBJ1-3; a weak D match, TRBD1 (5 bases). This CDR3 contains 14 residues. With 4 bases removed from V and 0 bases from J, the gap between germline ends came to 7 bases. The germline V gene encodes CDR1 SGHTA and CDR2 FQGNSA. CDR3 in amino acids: CASSSGSSGNTIYF. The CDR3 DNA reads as TGTGCCAGCAGCTCAGGGAGCTCTGGAAACACCATATATTTT.

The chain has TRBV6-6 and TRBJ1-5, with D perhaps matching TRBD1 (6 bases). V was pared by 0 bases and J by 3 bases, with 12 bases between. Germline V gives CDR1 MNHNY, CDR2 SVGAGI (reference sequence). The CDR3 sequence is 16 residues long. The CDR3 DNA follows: TGTGCCAGCAGTTACTCTACGGGGGCGGTCAATCAGCCCCAGCATTTT. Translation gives CASSYSTGAVNQPQHF.

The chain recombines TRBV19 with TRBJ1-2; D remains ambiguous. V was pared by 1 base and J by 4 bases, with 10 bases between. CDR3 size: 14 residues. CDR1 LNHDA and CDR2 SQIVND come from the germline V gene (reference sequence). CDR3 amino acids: CASSIGQYIYGYTF. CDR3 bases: TGTGCCAGTAGTATAGGACAATACATCTATGGCTACACCTTC.

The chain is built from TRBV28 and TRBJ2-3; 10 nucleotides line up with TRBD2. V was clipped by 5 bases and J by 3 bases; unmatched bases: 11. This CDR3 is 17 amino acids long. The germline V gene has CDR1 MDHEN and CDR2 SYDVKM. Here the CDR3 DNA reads TGTGCCAGCAGTCTCCGTGGGAGCGGGAGGGCGACAGATACGCAGTATTTT. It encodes CASSLRGSGRATDTQYF.

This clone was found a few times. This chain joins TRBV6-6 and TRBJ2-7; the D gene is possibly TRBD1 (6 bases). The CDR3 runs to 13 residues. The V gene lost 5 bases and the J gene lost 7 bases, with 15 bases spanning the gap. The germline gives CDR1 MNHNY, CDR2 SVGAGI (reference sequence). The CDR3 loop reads CASSNRDVGEQYF. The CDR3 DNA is TGTGCCAGCAGTAACAGGGATGTGGGTGAGCAGTACTTC.

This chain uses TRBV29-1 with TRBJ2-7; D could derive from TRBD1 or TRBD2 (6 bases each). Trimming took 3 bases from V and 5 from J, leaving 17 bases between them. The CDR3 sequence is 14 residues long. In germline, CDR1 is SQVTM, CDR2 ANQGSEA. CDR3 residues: CSVESGAGVHEQYF. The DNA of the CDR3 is TGCAGCGTTGAGTCGGGGGCCGGTGTCCACGAGCAGTACTTC.

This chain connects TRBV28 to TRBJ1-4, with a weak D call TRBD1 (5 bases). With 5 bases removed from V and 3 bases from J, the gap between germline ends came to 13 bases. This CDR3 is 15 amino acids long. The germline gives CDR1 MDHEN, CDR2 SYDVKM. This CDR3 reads CASSTPGLPNEKLFF. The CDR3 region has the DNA TGTGCCAGCAGTACTCCGGGACTTCCTAATGAAAAACTGTTTTTT.

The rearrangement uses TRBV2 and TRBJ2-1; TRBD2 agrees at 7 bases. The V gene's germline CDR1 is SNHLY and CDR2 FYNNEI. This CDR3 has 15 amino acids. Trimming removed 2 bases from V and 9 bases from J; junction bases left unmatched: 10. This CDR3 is CASSERLSGNGEQFF. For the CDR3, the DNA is TGTGCCAGCAGTGAAAGGCTCAGCGGGAATGGTGAGCAGTTCTTC.

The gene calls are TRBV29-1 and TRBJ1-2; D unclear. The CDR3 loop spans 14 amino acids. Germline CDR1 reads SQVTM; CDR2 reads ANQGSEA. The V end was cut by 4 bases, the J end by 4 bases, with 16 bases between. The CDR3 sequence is CSVGGEGTPYGYTF. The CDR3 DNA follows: TGCAGCGTTGGCGGGGAGGGAACACCCTATGGCTACACCTTC.

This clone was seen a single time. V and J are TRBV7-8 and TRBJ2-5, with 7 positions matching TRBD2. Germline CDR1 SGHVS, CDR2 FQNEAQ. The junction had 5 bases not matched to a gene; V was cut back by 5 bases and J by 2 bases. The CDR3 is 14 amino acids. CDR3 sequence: CASSVLGGQETQYF. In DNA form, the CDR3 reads TGTGCCAGCAGCGTCCTGGGGGGGCAAGAGACCCAGTACTTC.

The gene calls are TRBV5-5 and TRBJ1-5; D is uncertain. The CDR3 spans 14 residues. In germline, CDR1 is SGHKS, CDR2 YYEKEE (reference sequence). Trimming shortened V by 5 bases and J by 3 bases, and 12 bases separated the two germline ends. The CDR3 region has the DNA TGTGCCAGCAGTGCCGACGGTGTCAATCAGCCCCAGCATTTT. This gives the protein CASSADGVNQPQHF.

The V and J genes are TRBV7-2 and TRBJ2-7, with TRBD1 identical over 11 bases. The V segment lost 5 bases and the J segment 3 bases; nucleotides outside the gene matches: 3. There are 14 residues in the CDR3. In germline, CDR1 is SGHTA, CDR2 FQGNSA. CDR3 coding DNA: TGTGCCAGCAGCCGGACAGGGGGCTTCTACGAGCAGTACTTC. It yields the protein CASSRTGGFYEQYF.

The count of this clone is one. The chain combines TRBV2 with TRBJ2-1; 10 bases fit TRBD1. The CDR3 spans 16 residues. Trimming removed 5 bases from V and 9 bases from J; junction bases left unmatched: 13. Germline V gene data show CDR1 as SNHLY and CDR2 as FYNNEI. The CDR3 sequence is CASSPTLTGGLGEQFF. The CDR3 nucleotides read TGTGCCAGCAGTCCAACACTGACAGGGGGCTTGGGTGAGCAGTTCTTC.

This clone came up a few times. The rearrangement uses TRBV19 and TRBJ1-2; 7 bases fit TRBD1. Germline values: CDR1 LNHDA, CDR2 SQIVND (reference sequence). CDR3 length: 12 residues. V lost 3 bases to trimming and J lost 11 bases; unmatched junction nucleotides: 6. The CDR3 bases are TGTGCCAGTAGTATGCAGGGACAGACTTACACCTTC. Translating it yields CASSMQGQTYTF.

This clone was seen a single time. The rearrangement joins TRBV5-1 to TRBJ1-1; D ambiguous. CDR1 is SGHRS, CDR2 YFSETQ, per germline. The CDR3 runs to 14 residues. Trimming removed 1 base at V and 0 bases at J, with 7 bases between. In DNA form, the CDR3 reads TGCGCCAGCAGCTTGCGGGTATTGAACACTGAAGCTTTCTTT. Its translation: CASSLRVLNTEAFF.

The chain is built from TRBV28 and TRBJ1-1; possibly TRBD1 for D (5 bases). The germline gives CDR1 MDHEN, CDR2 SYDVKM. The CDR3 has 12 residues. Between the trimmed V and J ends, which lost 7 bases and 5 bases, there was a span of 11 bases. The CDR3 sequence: CASKQGLTEAFF. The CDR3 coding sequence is TGTGCCAGCAAGCAGGGCTTAACTGAAGCTTTCTTT.

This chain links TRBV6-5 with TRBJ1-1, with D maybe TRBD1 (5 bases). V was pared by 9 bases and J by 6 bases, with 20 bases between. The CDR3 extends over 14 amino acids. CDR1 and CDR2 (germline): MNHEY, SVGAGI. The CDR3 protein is CASSSGPKGAEAFF. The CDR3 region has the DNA TGTGCCAGTTCCTCGGGGCCTAAAGGGGCTGAAGCTTTCTTT.

The CDR3, as DNA: TGTGCCAGCAGTTTACAGGATACGCAGTATTTT. Translating it yields CASSLQDTQYF. The chain joins TRBV27 to TRBJ2-3; D not certain. In germline, CDR1 is MNHEY, CDR2 SMNVEV (reference sequence). Between the trimmed V and J ends, which lost 2 bases and 6 bases, there was a span of 3 bases. The CDR3 spans 11 residues.

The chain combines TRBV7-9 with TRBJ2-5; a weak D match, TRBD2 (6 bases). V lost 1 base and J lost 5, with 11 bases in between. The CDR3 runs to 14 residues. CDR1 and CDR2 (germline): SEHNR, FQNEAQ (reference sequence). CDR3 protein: CASSLELGRETQYF. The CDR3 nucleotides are TGTGCCAGCAGCTTAGAACTAGGGAGGGAGACCCAGTACTTC.

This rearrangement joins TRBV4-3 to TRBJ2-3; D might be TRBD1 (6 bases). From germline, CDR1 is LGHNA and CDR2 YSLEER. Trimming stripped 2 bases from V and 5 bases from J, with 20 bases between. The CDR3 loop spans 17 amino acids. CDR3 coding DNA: TGCGCCAGCAGCCAAATGGGGGCCATCGGGGATGGAGATACGCAGTATTTT. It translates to CASSQMGAIGDGDTQYF.

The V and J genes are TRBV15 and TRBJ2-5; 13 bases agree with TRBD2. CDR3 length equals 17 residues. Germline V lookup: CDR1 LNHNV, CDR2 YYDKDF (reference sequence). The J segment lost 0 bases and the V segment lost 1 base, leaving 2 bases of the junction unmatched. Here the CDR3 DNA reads TGTGCCACCAGCAGAGTCGGACTAGCGGGGGACCAAGAGACCCAGTACTTC. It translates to CATSRVGLAGDQETQYF.

CDR3 sequence: CASSLSQGIEQYF. CDR3 bases: TGTGCCAGCAGTCTCTCGCAGGGTATCGAGCAGTACTTC. The genes are TRBV6-1 and TRBJ2-7, with D perhaps TRBD1 (5 bases). The CDR3 is 13 residues long. Germline V lookup: CDR1 MNHNS, CDR2 SASEGT. With 5 bases removed from V and 6 bases from J, the gap between germline ends came to 14 bases.

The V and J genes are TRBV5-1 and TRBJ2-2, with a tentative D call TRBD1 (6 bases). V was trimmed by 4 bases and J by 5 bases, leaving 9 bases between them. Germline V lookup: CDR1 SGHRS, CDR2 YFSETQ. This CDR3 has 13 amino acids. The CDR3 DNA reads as TGCGCCAGCAGCCAACAGGGAACCGGGGAGCTGTTTTTT. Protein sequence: CASSQQGTGELFF.

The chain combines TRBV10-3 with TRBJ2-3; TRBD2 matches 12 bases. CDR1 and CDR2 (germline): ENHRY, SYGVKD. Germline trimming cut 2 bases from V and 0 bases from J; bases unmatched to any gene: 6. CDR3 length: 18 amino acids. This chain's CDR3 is CAISERLAGESSTDTQYF. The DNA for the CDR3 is TGTGCCATCAGTGAGCGACTAGCGGGGGAATCTAGCACAGATACGCAGTATTTT.

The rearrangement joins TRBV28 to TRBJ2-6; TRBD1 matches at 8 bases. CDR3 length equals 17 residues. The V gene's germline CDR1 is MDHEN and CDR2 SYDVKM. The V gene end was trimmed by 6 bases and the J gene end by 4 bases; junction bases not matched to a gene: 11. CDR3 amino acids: CASSRPQGAAGANVLTF. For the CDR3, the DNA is TGTGCCAGCAGCCGCCCTCAGGGGGCGGCAGGGGCCAACGTCCTGACTTTC.

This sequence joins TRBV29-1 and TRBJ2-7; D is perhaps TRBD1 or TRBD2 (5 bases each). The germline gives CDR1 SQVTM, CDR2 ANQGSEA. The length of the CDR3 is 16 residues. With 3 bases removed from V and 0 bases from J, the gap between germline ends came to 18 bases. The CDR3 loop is CSVEGVAQGASYEQYF. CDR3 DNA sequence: TGCAGCGTTGAGGGGGTGGCGCAGGGAGCCTCCTACGAGCAGTACTTC.

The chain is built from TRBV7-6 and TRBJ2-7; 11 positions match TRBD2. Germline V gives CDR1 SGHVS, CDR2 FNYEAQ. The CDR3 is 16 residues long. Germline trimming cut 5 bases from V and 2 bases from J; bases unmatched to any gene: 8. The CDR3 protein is CASSPIAGGLTYEQYF. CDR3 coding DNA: TGTGCCAGCAGCCCTATAGCGGGGGGGTTGACCTACGAGCAGTACTTC.